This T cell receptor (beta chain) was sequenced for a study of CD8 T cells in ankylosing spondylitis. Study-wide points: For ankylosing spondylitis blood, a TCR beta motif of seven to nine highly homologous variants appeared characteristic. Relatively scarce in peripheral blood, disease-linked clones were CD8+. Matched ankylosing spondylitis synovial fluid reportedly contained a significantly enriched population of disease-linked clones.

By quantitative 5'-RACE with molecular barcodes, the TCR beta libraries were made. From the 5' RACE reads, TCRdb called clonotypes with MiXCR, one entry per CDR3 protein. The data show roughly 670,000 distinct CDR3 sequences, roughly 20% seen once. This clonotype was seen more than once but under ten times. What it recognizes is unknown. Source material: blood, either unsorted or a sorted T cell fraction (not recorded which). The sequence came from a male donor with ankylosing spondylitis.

The CDR3: CASSLRTGMYEQYF. CDR3 bases: TGTGCCAGCAGTCTGAGGACAGGAATGTACGAGCAGTACTTC. The chain employs TRBV6-1 and TRBJ2-7; 7 bases are a match to TRBD1. V lost 5 bases, J lost 4 bases, and 8 bases stayed unmatched. The CDR3 consists of 14 residues. Per the germline V gene, CDR1 is MNHNS and CDR2 is SASEGT.